This is a list of T cell receptor beta chains from one sample in a study. Each CDR3 protein is one row after TCRdb ran MiXCR on the 5' RACE reads. The sample holds just under 65,000 distinct CDR3 sequences, around a fifth seen once. The sample consisted of memory CD4+ T cells sorted from a lymph node. Every receptor here comes from a female donor with breast cancer. The CDR3 runs from the conserved cysteine through the conserved F or W. The D gene is left open where the match is weak. Clone size is not always given. Where it is, it says once, few, many or a class for expanded clones.

CDR3nt: TGTGCCAGCAGCTCCAGGGCTGGCTACACCTTC
CDR3aa: CASSSRAGYTF
v_gene: TRBV7-9
abundance: few
len: 11
d_gene: NA
j_gene: TRBJ1-2

CDR3nt: TGTGCCAGCAGTGAAATGAAAACCTACGAGCAGTACTTC
CDR3aa: CASSEMKTYEQYF
v_gene: TRBV6-1
abundance: few
len: 13
d_gene: NA
j_gene: TRBJ2-7

CDR3nt: TGTGCCAGTAGTCCGGACATTGGTGGCTACACCTTC
CDR3aa: CASSPDIGGYTF
v_gene: TRBV19
abundance: NA
len: 12
d_gene: NA
j_gene: TRBJ1-2

CDR3nt: TGTGCCAGCAGTACACCGGGACAAGGGATTGGGGGCTACACCTTC
CDR3aa: CASSTPGQGIGGYTF
v_gene: TRBV5-6
abundance: NA
len: 15
d_gene: NA
j_gene: TRBJ1-2

CDR3nt: TGTGCCAGCAGCTTATCGCAGGGAAATTCACCCCTCCACTTT
CDR3aa: CASSLSQGNSPLHF
v_gene: TRBV7-2
abundance: few
len: 14
d_gene: NA
j_gene: TRBJ1-6

CDR3nt: TGTGCCAGCTCCGGGGAGACTGAGGCTTGCTTT
CDR3aa: CASSGETEACF
v_gene: TRBV18
abundance: NA
len: 11
d_gene: NA
j_gene: TRBJ1-1

CDR3nt: TGTGCCAGCAGCCCCGGGTGGGAGCAGTACTTC
CDR3aa: CASSPGWEQYF
v_gene: TRBV6-6
abundance: few
len: 11
d_gene: NA
j_gene: TRBJ2-7

CDR3nt: TGTGCCAGCAGTTACGGACGGCAAGAGACCCAGTACTTC
CDR3aa: CASSYGRQETQYF
v_gene: TRBV6-2/TRBV6-3
abundance: many
len: 13
d_gene: NA
j_gene: TRBJ2-5

CDR3nt: TGTGCCAGCAGCTTGGATAGGGGACCCACGTACTTC
CDR3aa: CASSLDRGPTYF
v_gene: TRBV5-6
abundance: NA
len: 12
d_gene: NA
j_gene: TRBJ2-5

CDR3nt: TGCGCCAGCAGCTCCGAGTGGACAGGGGGCGGAACTACTGAAGCTTTCTTT
CDR3aa: CASSSEWTGGGTTEAFF
v_gene: TRBV5-1
abundance: many
len: 17
d_gene: TRBD1
j_gene: TRBJ1-1

CDR3nt: TGCAGCGTTGAGAGAGGTATAAGAGCTTTCTTT
CDR3aa: CSVERGIRAFF
v_gene: TRBV29-1
abundance: NA
len: 11
d_gene: NA
j_gene: TRBJ1-1

CDR3nt: TGCAGCGTCAGGCGGGGGGCAGATCAGCCCCAGCATTTT
CDR3aa: CSVRRGADQPQHF
v_gene: TRBV29-1
abundance: many
len: 13
d_gene: NA
j_gene: TRBJ1-5

CDR3nt: TGTGCCAGCTCACCCGGACAGGGAAAATCCTCTGGAAACACCATATATTTT
CDR3aa: CASSPGQGKSSGNTIYF
v_gene: TRBV18
abundance: few
len: 17
d_gene: TRBD1
j_gene: TRBJ1-3

CDR3nt: TGCGCCAGCAGCTTAAATCTAGCGGGAAAAGAGACCCAGTACTTC
CDR3aa: CASSLNLAGKETQYF
v_gene: TRBV5-1
abundance: few
len: 15
d_gene: TRBD2
j_gene: TRBJ2-5

CDR3nt: TGCAGTGCTAGAGCCTCGACAGGGGATCCCCCCCCTCTGGGCTACACCTTC
CDR3aa: CSARASTGDPPPLGYTF
v_gene: TRBV20-1
abundance: NA
len: 17
d_gene: TRBD1
j_gene: TRBJ1-2

CDR3nt: TGTGCCAGCAGTTCTACTCAGGGACCCTACGAGCAGTACTTC
CDR3aa: CASSSTQGPYEQYF
v_gene: TRBV7-6
abundance: many
len: 14
d_gene: NA
j_gene: TRBJ2-7

CDR3nt: TGTGCCAGCAGTGTCGGACGGATCTACGAGCAGTACTTC
CDR3aa: CASSVGRIYEQYF
v_gene: TRBV6-1
abundance: few
len: 13
d_gene: NA
j_gene: TRBJ2-7

CDR3nt: TGTGCCACCAGCGGTGACAGGGTTCTCGAGCAGTACTTC
CDR3aa: CATSGDRVLEQYF
v_gene: TRBV15
abundance: NA
len: 13
d_gene: TRBD1
j_gene: TRBJ2-7

CDR3nt: TGTGCCAGCAGCCTGGGACTCGCAGATACGCAGTATTTT
CDR3aa: CASSLGLADTQYF
v_gene: TRBV7-6
abundance: NA
len: 13
d_gene: NA
j_gene: TRBJ2-3

CDR3nt: TGTGCCAGCAGACAGGGAAGGTCGAACACCGGGGAGCTGTTTTTT
CDR3aa: CASRQGRSNTGELFF
v_gene: TRBV6-1
abundance: many
len: 15
d_gene: NA
j_gene: TRBJ2-2

CDR3nt: TGCGCCAGCAGCCAAGGGGGCGGCACAGATACGCAGTATTTT
CDR3aa: CASSQGGGTDTQYF
v_gene: TRBV4-3
abundance: many
len: 14
d_gene: NA
j_gene: TRBJ2-3

CDR3nt: TGTGCCAGCACCGAGGGGGGCGTCCAAGAGACCCAGTACTTC
CDR3aa: CASTEGGVQETQYF
v_gene: TRBV11-3
abundance: NA
len: 14
d_gene: NA
j_gene: TRBJ2-5

CDR3nt: TGTGCCACCAGCCTGGGCCGGAGTGAAAAACTGTTTTTT
CDR3aa: CATSLGRSEKLFF
v_gene: TRBV24-1
abundance: few
len: 13
d_gene: NA
j_gene: TRBJ1-4

CDR3nt: TGTGCCAGCGCCATATCAGGGGGTGACACCGGTGAGCTGTTCTTT
CDR3aa: CASAISGGDTGELFF
v_gene: TRBV7-3
abundance: NA
len: 15
d_gene: TRBD1
j_gene: TRBJ2-2

CDR3nt: TGCAGTGCGGATTCTAGCGGCACTTTCAATGAGCAGTTCTTC
CDR3aa: CSADSSGTFNEQFF
v_gene: TRBV20-1
abundance: few
len: 14
d_gene: TRBD2
j_gene: TRBJ2-1

CDR3nt: TGCAGCGACCAGCGGACTAGAACGACTATTAGCACAGATACGCAGTATTTT
CDR3aa: CSDQRTRTTISTDTQYF
v_gene: TRBV29-1
abundance: few
len: 17
d_gene: TRBD2
j_gene: TRBJ2-3

CDR3nt: TGTGCCAGCAGACCCGGGGCCAACGTCCTGACTTTC
CDR3aa: CASRPGANVLTF
v_gene: TRBV28
abundance: NA
len: 12
d_gene: NA
j_gene: TRBJ2-6

CDR3nt: TGTGCCAGCAGCCGCACTGTGGACACCATATATTTT
CDR3aa: CASSRTVDTIYF
v_gene: TRBV7-2
abundance: many
len: 12
d_gene: NA
j_gene: TRBJ1-3

CDR3nt: TGTGCCAGCATCGAAGGGGGCAACACTGAAGCTTTCTTT
CDR3aa: CASIEGGNTEAFF
v_gene: TRBV6-2/TRBV6-3
abundance: few
len: 13
d_gene: TRBD1
j_gene: TRBJ1-1

CDR3nt: TGTGCCAGCAGCGTTTCGCAGAAGAACTATGGCTACACCTTC
CDR3aa: CASSVSQKNYGYTF
v_gene: TRBV9
abundance: few
len: 14
d_gene: NA
j_gene: TRBJ1-2

CDR3nt: TGTGCCAGCAGCTTGTTCACAGGAAATGAAAAACTGTTTTTT
CDR3aa: CASSLFTGNEKLFF
v_gene: TRBV5-6
abundance: NA
len: 14
d_gene: NA
j_gene: TRBJ1-4

CDR3nt: TGCGCCAGCGCAGGGACCTCTGGAAACACCATATATTTT
CDR3aa: CASAGTSGNTIYF
v_gene: TRBV5-1
abundance: NA
len: 13
d_gene: NA
j_gene: TRBJ1-3

CDR3nt: TGTGCCAGCAGCTTAGCGCCGGCTAAATCCTACGAGCAGTACTTC
CDR3aa: CASSLAPAKSYEQYF
v_gene: TRBV7-2
abundance: NA
len: 15
d_gene: NA
j_gene: TRBJ2-7